The next 30 T cell receptor beta chains were all read from a single sample in a study of T cell clonotyping in hematopoietic cell transplantation. Sequencing was performed with immunoSEQ multiplex PCR; in TCRdb, only in-frame clones are kept and a portion is missing. The table has roughly 4,500 clones, 19% seen once. The source material was PBMCs, sampled 180 days after allogeneic stem cell transplant. The receptors were gathered from a male patient aged 18 to 35 who had an allogeneic stem cell transplant, so the T cells may come from the graft donor. Some clones in this sample may be carry-over from other donors' samples.

The chain joins TRBV6-5 to TRBJ1-1; no definite D call. The CDR3 consists of 11 residues. Trimming removed 7 bases at V and 0 bases at J, with 3 bases between. Per the germline V gene, CDR1 is MNHEY and CDR2 is SVGAGI. CDR3 region: CASKVNTEAFF. The CDR3 DNA is TGTGCCAGCAAGGTGAACACTGAAGCTTTCTTT.

The chain recombines TRBV6-5 with TRBJ1-2; 8 bases line up with TRBD1. Germline V gene lookup returns CDR1 MNHEY and CDR2 SVGAGI. The CDR3 runs 13 residues. V lost 6 bases, J lost 3 bases, and 3 bases stayed unmatched. The CDR3 region is CASRSGGDYGYTF. The CDR3 DNA reads TGTGCCAGCAGGTCAGGGGGCGACTATGGCTACACCTTC.

This chain joins TRBV30 and TRBJ2-4, with 11 positions matching TRBD2. The CDR3 is 14 residues long. After removal of 1 base from V and 6 bases from J, the junction contained 2 bases not matched to a gene. Per the germline V gene, CDR1 is GTSNPN and CDR2 is SVGIG (reference sequence). The CDR3 sequence: CAWSAGLAGNIQYF. CDR3 in DNA: TGTGCCTGGAGTGCCGGACTAGCGGGAAACATTCAGTACTTC.

This clone was observed a handful of times. The rearrangement uses TRBV20-1 and TRBJ1-2, with D possibly TRBD1 on 6 matching bases. This CDR3 spans 10 amino acids. V gave up 4 bases and J gave up 12 bases, with 12 bases separating them. Looked up from germline, CDR1 is DFQATT and CDR2 is SNEGSKA (reference sequence). In DNA, the CDR3 is TGCAGTGCTATGCACAGGGAGAACACCTTC. This codes for CSAMHRENTF.

This clone appeared a few times. V and J are TRBV28 and TRBJ2-5; no reliable D call. The J call may be mistaken, given a closer DNA end match to TRBJ2-7. The CDR3 sequence is 12 residues long. The germline CDR1 and CDR2 sequences are MDHEN and SYDVKM. DNA of the CDR3: TGTGCCAGCAGTTCGTACACCTACGAGCAGTACTTC. It specifies CASSSYTYEQYF.

This clone has only a few counts. This chain connects TRBV4-3 to TRBJ1-2; TRBD1 might be the D (5 bases). The germline V and J ends were trimmed by 0 bases and 4 bases, with 15 bases remaining between them. The CDR3 sequence is 16 residues long. Germline loops: CDR1 LGHNA, CDR2 YSLEER. As DNA, the CDR3 is TGCGCCAGCAGCCAAGAAAAAGGGGTCCCCAGCTATGGCTACACCTTC. This translates into CASSQEKGVPSYGYTF.

This clone was found a few times. The rearrangement joins TRBV5-6 to TRBJ2-7; D ambiguous. CDR1 and CDR2 from the germline V gene are SGHDT and YYEEEE. CDR3 length: 12 residues. V was cut by 4 bases and J by 6 bases, with 11 bases left in between. This CDR3 reads CASSGVGFEQYF. The CDR3 coding sequence is TGTGCCAGCAGCGGGGTCGGTTTCGAGCAGTACTTC. Full variable domain (rest looked up from reference TRBV5-6 and TRBJ2-7): DAGVTQSPTHLIKTRGQQVTLRCSPKSGHDTVSWYQQALGQGPQFIFQYYEEEERQRGNFPDRFSGHQFPNYSSELNVNALLLGDSALYLCASSGVGFEQYFGPGTRLTVT.

CDR3 residues: CASRGRYGYTF. Written as DNA, the CDR3 is TGTGCCAGCAGAGGGCGGTATGGCTACACCTTC. The chain carries TRBV7-2 and TRBJ1-2; the D is unclear. The length of the CDR3 is 11 residues. Germline V gives CDR1 SGHTA, CDR2 FQGNSA. With 6 bases removed from V and 5 bases from J, the gap between germline ends came to 7 bases.

This clone was counted only a few times. V is TRBV5-1 and J is TRBJ2-3; D is unresolved. Deletions cut 0 bases from V and 2 bases from J, with 7 bases between. Germline V lookup: CDR1 SGHRS, CDR2 YFSETQ. This CDR3 region has 14 residues. CDR3 bases: TGCGCCAGCAGCTTGGGTGCCACCACAGATACGCAGTATTTT. Translation: CASSLGATTDTQYF.

This chain connects TRBV30 to TRBJ2-1; D is possibly TRBD2 (5 bases). The CDR3 extends over 13 amino acids. Germline CDR1 reads GTSNPN; CDR2 reads SVGIG (reference sequence). In DNA form, the CDR3 reads TGTGCGTGCGCCCGGGGCTCCTACAATGAGCAGTTCTTC. Protein product: CACARGSYNEQFF.

The chain joins TRBV4-2 to TRBJ1-3; D is unresolved. V was pared by 1 base and J by 4 bases, with 8 bases between. CDR1 is LGHNA, CDR2 YNFKEQ, per germline. This CDR3 has 14 residues. The CDR3 DNA sequence: TGTGCCAGCAGCCAAGGCGCAAGCGGAAACACCATATATTTT. Its protein is CASSQGASGNTIYF.

By share, this clone counts as large. The V call is TRBV6-5, the J call TRBJ2-7; 9 bases match TRBD2. Germline CDR1 is MNHEY and CDR2 is SVGAGI. V lost 0 bases, J lost 2 bases, and 2 bases stayed unmatched. The CDR3 contains 15 residues. The CDR3 DNA sequence: TGTGCCAGCAGTTACTCTACTAGCGGGCCCTACGAGCAGTACTTC. Its translation is CASSYSTSGPYEQYF.

In this sample, this clone turned up a few times. J is TRBJ1-5 and V is TRBV13, with D perhaps TRBD1 (6 bases). The V gene lost 0 bases and the J gene lost 3 bases, with 9 bases spanning the gap. CDR3 length: 15 residues. Germline V gene lookup returns CDR1 PRHDT and CDR2 FYEKMQ (reference sequence). The CDR3 is CASSLGTGFNQPQHF. Here the CDR3 DNA reads TGTGCCAGCAGCTTAGGAACAGGGTTCAATCAGCCCCAGCATTTT.

This chain connects TRBV19 to TRBJ1-2; no reliable D call. Trimming removed 3 bases at V and 0 bases at J, with 5 bases between. Per the germline V gene, CDR1 is LNHDA and CDR2 is SQIVND (reference sequence). The CDR3 length is 13 residues. DNA for the CDR3: TGTGCCAGTAGTATTGCCGCTAACTATGGCTACACCTTC. Translating it yields CASSIAANYGYTF.

The chain couples TRBV5-6 to TRBJ1-2; possible D gene TRBD1, 5 bases. Trimming removed 4 bases at V and 3 bases at J, with 7 bases between. The CDR3 runs to 12 residues. Germline CDR1 reads SGHDT; CDR2 reads YYEEEE. The CDR3 is CASSQGDYGYTF. The CDR3 nucleotides read TGTGCCAGCAGCCAAGGGGACTATGGCTACACCTTC.

The chain joins TRBV30 to TRBJ1-2; D gene uncertain. The CDR3 has 14 residues. Trimming left V 0 bases short and J 6 bases short, with 14 bases between. CDR1 is GTSNPN, CDR2 SVGIG, per germline (reference sequence). In nucleotides, the CDR3 is TGTGCCTGGAGTGTAGGGCGGCCAACCCATGGCTACACCTTC. Translated: CAWSVGRPTHGYTF.

The chain recombines TRBV30 with TRBJ2-2, with D possibly being TRBD2 (5 bases). The CDR3 has 13 residues. Germline CDR1 reads GTSNPN; CDR2 reads SVGIG (reference sequence). Trimming took off 3 bases at V and 4 bases at J, with 9 bases between the two ends. CDR3: CAWRPGSTGELFF. CDR3 bases: TGTGCCTGGAGACCGGGAAGCACCGGGGAGCTGTTTTTT.

The V call is TRBV30, the J call TRBJ2-2; D unresolved. V lost 4 bases, J lost 9 bases, and 12 bases lay in between. CDR1 and CDR2 from the germline V gene are GTSNPN and SVGIG (reference sequence). This CDR3 is 12 amino acids long. CDR3 nucleotides: TGTGCCTGGATACGACTCAACCGGGAGCTGTTTTTT. Its protein is CAWIRLNRELFF. Full variable domain (outside the CDR3, taken from reference TRBV30 and TRBJ2-2): SQTIHQWPATLVQPVGSPLSLECTVEGTSNPNLYWYRQAAGRGLQLLFYSVGIGQISSEVPQNLSASRPQDRQFILSSKKLLLSDSGFYLCAWIRLNRELFFGEGSRLTVL.

The CDR3 sequence is CAWSVQNNQPQHF. The DNA for the CDR3 is TGTGCCTGGAGTGTACAGAACAATCAGCCCCAGCATTTT. V gene TRBV30 combines with J gene TRBJ1-5; D unclear. This CDR3 region has 13 residues. The ends were cut back, 0 bases at V and 3 bases at J, with 6 bases in the middle. The germline CDR1 and CDR2 sequences are GTSNPN and SVGIG (reference sequence).

The chain employs TRBV27 and TRBJ1-2; unclear D gene. Germline V CDR1 and CDR2: MNHEY, SMNVEV (reference sequence). Trimming removed 2 bases from V and 6 bases from J, with 13 bases in between. This CDR3 spans 14 amino acids. CDR3 bases: TGTGCCAGCAGTTTAAGGTCTGGGCTGGATGGCTACACCTTC. Translating gives CASSLRSGLDGYTF.

This clone has a handful of counts. V and J are TRBV9 and TRBJ2-1; D is perhaps TRBD1 (5 bases). This CDR3 is 15 amino acids long. V was pared by 0 bases and J by 3 bases, with 10 bases between. The germline gives CDR1 SGDLS, CDR2 YYNGEE. The CDR3 DNA is TGTGCCAGCAGCGTAGCCTCAGGGAACTACAATGAGCAGTTCTTC. This codes for CASSVASGNYNEQFF.

In its sample, this clone is medium-sized. The rearrangement uses TRBV6-7 and TRBJ2-7; D unclear. TRBV6-7 is given ORF status, its function remaining uncertain. Trimming removed 0 bases at V and 3 bases at J, with 18 bases between. This CDR3 spans 17 amino acids. The CDR3, as DNA: TGTGCCAGCAGTTACTCGGAGACTCGCGAACTCGACTACGAGCAGTACTTC. The encoded protein is CASSYSETRELDYEQYF.

The sample holds a few counts of this clone. The chain combines TRBV30 with TRBJ2-7, with a weak D call TRBD2 (6 bases). In germline, CDR1 is GTSNPN, CDR2 SVGIG (reference sequence). The CDR3 contains 12 residues. Trimming pared 5 bases from V and 4 bases from J, leaving 12 bases between. The CDR3 is CAWGRGVYEQYF. The CDR3, as DNA: TGTGCCTGGGGACGCGGGGTATACGAGCAGTACTTC. Complete variable domain (other parts from reference TRBV30 and TRBJ2-7): SQTIHQWPATLVQPVGSPLSLECTVEGTSNPNLYWYRQAAGRGLQLLFYSVGIGQISSEVPQNLSASRPQDRQFILSSKKLLLSDSGFYLCAWGRGVYEQYFGPGTRLTVT.

There are a few counts of this clone. J is TRBJ2-5 and V is TRBV29-1; 13 bases line up with TRBD2. This CDR3 is built from 14 residues. After removal of 4 bases from V and 5 bases from J, the junction contained 4 bases not matched to a gene. Germline V lookup: CDR1 SQVTM, CDR2 ANQGSEA. CDR3 region: CSVAGLAGTETQYF. The DNA for the CDR3 is TGCAGCGTTGCGGGACTAGCGGGAACGGAGACCCAGTACTTC.

This chain connects TRBV27 to TRBJ2-7; D perhaps matches TRBD2 (6 bases). The CDR3 length is 15 residues. Per the germline V gene, CDR1 is MNHEY and CDR2 is SMNVEV (reference sequence). Trimming left V 5 bases short and J 5 bases short, with 19 bases between. The CDR3 spells CASSPDPGGEDEQYF. The CDR3 DNA follows: TGTGCCAGCAGTCCAGACCCCGGGGGTGAGGACGAGCAGTACTTC.

This clone is labeled medium-sized. The chain recombines TRBV5-3 with TRBJ2-7, with 8 bases identical to TRBD1. TRBV5-3 is given ORF status, its function remaining uncertain. This CDR3 spans 19 amino acids. J was trimmed by 0 bases and V by 0 bases; bases with no gene match: 14. As DNA, the CDR3 is TGTGCCAGAAGCTTGGCCACCAGACGGGTAACAGGGGGCTCCTACGAGCAGTACTTC. It translates to CARSLATRRVTGGSYEQYF.

Here the CDR3 reads CASSEALPSYEQYF. The CDR3 DNA follows: TGTGCCAGCAGCGAAGCGCTTCCGTCCTACGAGCAGTACTTC. The chain carries TRBV25-1 and TRBJ2-7; D remains ambiguous. The CDR3 loop spans 14 amino acids. V was pared by 6 bases and J by 1 base, with 13 bases between. Germline V gene data show CDR1 as MGHDK and CDR2 as SYGVNS.

This clone was recorded a few times. The V call is TRBV5-6, the J call TRBJ2-5, with D maybe TRBD1 (6 bases). Germline CDR1 and CDR2: SGHDT and YYEEEE. The CDR3 totals 13 residues. Trimming removed 2 bases at V and 4 bases at J, with 9 bases between. CDR3 region: CASSLGRGETQYF. Here the CDR3 DNA reads TGTGCCAGCAGCTTAGGCAGGGGAGAGACCCAGTACTTC.

The CDR3: CAWSRQGAGGYTF. As DNA, the CDR3 is TGTGCCTGGAGTCGCCAGGGGGCGGGTGGCTACACCTTC. The chain uses TRBV30 and TRBJ1-2, with 8 bases fitting TRBD1. J lost 7 bases, V lost 2 bases, and 6 bases had no gene match. Looked up from germline, CDR1 is GTSNPN and CDR2 is SVGIG (reference sequence). The CDR3 runs 13 residues.

This clone was detected a few times. V and J are TRBV27 and TRBJ2-5, with a tentative D call TRBD2 (6 bases). The CDR3 runs to 14 residues. Germline CDR1 and CDR2: MNHEY and SMNVEV (reference sequence). V lost 5 bases and J 4 bases, leaving 14 bases between the germline ends. The CDR3 loop reads CASSRTSPLETQYF. For the CDR3, the DNA is TGTGCCAGCAGTCGCACTAGCCCCTTAGAGACCCAGTACTTC.